This TCR beta chain is drawn from a study of shared clonotypes between healthy human individuals. Authors' processing steps: Filtering differed, since immunoSEQ gave only junction sequences and no quality scores. Sequencing used immunoSEQ multiplex PCR; TCRdb keeps in-frame clones, though not all of them. The DNA was the basis for D and trimming; V, J and clone size are from that table. The sample yields around 2.1 million clones, about 93% seen once. Naive CD8 cells comprised CD45RO-negative, CCR7-positively selected cells, excluding terminally differentiated effector memory CD45RA+ cells. The CDR3 has 13 residues. V was shortened by 6 bases and J by 8 bases, with 16 bases between the two germline ends. In germline, CDR1 is LNHDA, CDR2 SQIVND (reference sequence).

This clonotype was obtained from a young man in good health. Some clones in this sample may be carry-over from other donors' samples. Sequencing was done on a sample of naive CD8+ T cells from PBMCs. V is TRBV19 and J is TRBJ1-1; D remains unclear. The CDR3: CASRGLRAAEAFF. The DNA of the CDR3 is TGTGCCAGTAGGGGCTTGCGGGCTGCCGAAGCTTTCTTT.